Following are 26 T cell receptor beta chains from one sample sequenced in a study of T cell repertoires in cytomegalovirus infection. TCRdb re-called the reads with MiXCR, one entry per CDR3 protein. This table has 680,000 or so distinct CDR3 sequences, roughly 36% appearing once. The antigens of these receptors remain unknown. Sequences were derived from cultured PBMCs, sampled from culture after CMV antigen stimulation. All receptors derive from a human donor in good health (CMV status not recorded). Some clones in this sample may be carry-over from other donors' samples.

This clonotype came up many times. The chain uses TRBV7-2 and TRBJ2-1; 8 bases are shared with TRBD2. J was trimmed by 5 bases and V by 4 bases; bases with no gene match: 7. CDR1 and CDR2 (germline): SGHTA, FQGNSA. The CDR3 consists of 15 residues. The DNA for the CDR3 is TGTGCCAGCAGCTCAACGGGGGGGCACAACAATGAGCAGTTCTTC. Its translation: CASSSTGGHNNEQFF.

This clonotype was counted between two and nine times. The rearrangement joins TRBV7-2 to TRBJ1-6; D is ambiguous. The CDR3 loop spans 14 amino acids. V lost 7 bases to trimming and J lost 9 bases, with 16 bases between them. Per germline, CDR1 SGHTA and CDR2 FQGNSA. CDR3 in amino acids: CASTLGPGSSPLHF. The CDR3 DNA follows: TGTGCCAGCACCCTTGGGCCCGGTTCTTCACCCCTCCACTTT.

In the case of this clonotype: A junction end diverges from the germline sequence, so it may reflect a read error. The chain combines TRBV4-1 with TRBJ2-3; 8 bases match TRBD2. Germline lookup yields CDR1 MGHRA and CDR2 YSYEKL. CDR3 length: 16 residues. CDR3 amino acids: CASSQGRRGATDTQYF. The CDR3, as DNA: TGCGCCAGCAGTCAAGGACGGCGGGGGGCCACAGATACGCAGTATTTT.

The rearrangement links TRBV18 to TRBJ2-7; TRBD1 aligns across 9 bases. The germline CDR1 and CDR2 sequences are KGHSH and LQKENI. V shed 3 bases and J 7 bases; nucleotides not matched to a gene: 10. This CDR3 has 15 amino acids. CDR3 residues: CASSPGGTGREEQYF. In nucleotides, the CDR3 is TGTGCCAGCTCACCCGGGGGGACAGGGCGCGAAGAGCAGTACTTC.

The V call is TRBV4-1, the J call TRBJ1-2, with 7 bases fitting TRBD1. The J segment lost 0 bases and the V segment lost 3 bases, leaving 4 bases of the junction unmatched. The germline V gene has CDR1 MGHRA and CDR2 YSYEKL. The CDR3 loop spans 15 amino acids. The CDR3 sequence: CASSQRDRSNYGYTF. The CDR3 DNA reads as TGCGCCAGCAGCCAGCGGGACAGATCTAACTATGGCTACACCTTC.

This clonotype has just a few counts. The chain couples TRBV5-1 to TRBJ2-4; 8 bases are a match to TRBD1. In germline, CDR1 is SGHRS, CDR2 YFSETQ. CDR3 length: 13 residues. J gave up 7 bases and V 4 bases, and 4 bases lay outside the gene matches. As DNA, the CDR3 is TGCGCCAGCAGCACCGGACAGGGTAACATTCAGTACTTC. Its translation: CASSTGQGNIQYF.

In DNA, the CDR3 is TGTGCCACGGGACCCCGGGGGTCGGTTGAGCAGTTCTTC. This encodes CATGPRGSVEQFF. This chain connects TRBV15 to TRBJ2-1; D is possibly TRBD2 (6 bases). Germline CDR1 reads LNHNV; CDR2 reads YYDKDF (reference sequence). Trimming took 9 bases from V and 9 from J, leaving 18 bases between them. The CDR3 is made up of 13 amino acids. Filled out from reference TRBV15 and TRBJ2-1, the complete variable domain reads DAMVIQNPRYQVTQFGKPVTLSCSQTLNHNVMYWYQQKSSQAPKLLFHYYDKDFNNEADTPDNFQSRRPNTSFCFLDIRSPGLGDTAMYLCATGPRGSVEQFFGPGTRLTVL.

The chain has TRBV4-3 and TRBJ2-7; D is uncertain. There are 14 residues in the CDR3. CDR1 is LGHNA and CDR2 is YSLEER in the germline V gene. V was pared by 0 bases and J by 11 bases, with 17 bases between. The CDR3 DNA follows: TGCGCCAGCAGCCAAGAATTTTCGGAGCGCCGAAAGTACTTC. This sequence encodes CASSQEFSERRKYF.

This clonotype was seen ten or more times. This chain connects TRBV7-2 to TRBJ1-6; a possible D gene is TRBD1 (5 bases). Germline CDR1 reads SGHTA; CDR2 reads FQGNSA. Trimming cost V 6 bases and J 0 bases, with 24 bases left between them. The CDR3 has 20 residues. This CDR3 reads CASSLRSGTGIDSYNSPLHF. In DNA form, the CDR3 reads TGTGCCAGCAGTCTTAGGTCCGGGACCGGTATCGACTCCTATAATTCACCCCTCCACTTT.

This clonotype has a handful of counts. The chain uses TRBV2 and TRBJ1-2; TRBD1 is a possible D gene (6 bases). The CDR3 has 11 amino acids. Germline V CDR1 and CDR2: SNHLY, FYNNEI. V dropped 8 bases and J dropped 6 bases, with 10 bases sitting between them. CDR3 in DNA: TGTGCCAGCTCTCACAGGGATGGCTACACCTTC. It encodes CASSHRDGYTF.

A few counts support this clonotype. The chain is built from TRBV20-1 and TRBJ1-1; no clear D gene. In germline, CDR1 is DFQATT, CDR2 SNEGSKA (reference sequence). With 3 bases removed from V and 6 bases from J, the gap between germline ends came to 8 bases. CDR3 length: 11 residues. This chain's CDR3 is CSASFGSEAFF. The CDR3 bases are TGCAGTGCTAGTTTTGGGTCTGAAGCTTTCTTT.

The chain couples TRBV7-2 to TRBJ2-5; D not certain. In germline, CDR1 is SGHTA, CDR2 FQGNSA. This CDR3 has 13 residues. V shed 5 bases and J shed 1 base, with 8 bases lying between them. As DNA, the CDR3 is TGTGCCAGCAGCCCCAGGCCCCAAGAGACCCAGTACTTC. Translating gives CASSPRPQETQYF.

This clonotype was observed a few times. V and J are TRBV11-2 and TRBJ2-1, with D possibly TRBD2 on 5 matching bases. Trimming left V 1 base short and J 3 bases short, with 7 bases between. The CDR3 has 14 residues. Germline loops: CDR1 SGHAT, CDR2 FQNNGV. CDR3 in amino acids: CASSLVRDYNEQFF. DNA for the CDR3: TGTGCCAGCAGCTTAGTTCGGGACTACAATGAGCAGTTCTTC.

V and J are TRBV12-5 and TRBJ1-1, with D tentatively TRBD1 (5 bases). Per germline, CDR1 LGHNT and CDR2 FRNRAP. V gave up 7 bases and J gave up 10 bases, with 19 bases separating them. The length of the CDR3 is 13 residues. The CDR3 bases are TGTGCTAGTGCCACTCCCCCCCGGGGGGTAGCTTTCTTT. This sequence encodes CASATPPRGVAFF.

This clonotype was seen repeatedly, ten times or more. The V call is TRBV7-9, the J call TRBJ2-7, with a weak D call TRBD2 (5 bases). V lost 0 bases and J lost 0, with 12 bases in between. The length of the CDR3 is 16 residues. The germline CDR1 and CDR2 sequences are SEHNR and FQNEAQ (reference sequence). The CDR3 here is CASSLAKSGSSYEQYF. CDR3 bases: TGTGCCAGCAGCTTAGCGAAGAGCGGCAGCTCCTACGAGCAGTACTTC.

The rearrangement links TRBV9 to TRBJ2-5; 7 bases align to TRBD2. The CDR3 runs to 14 residues. Germline V gene sequence: CDR1 SGDLS, CDR2 YYNGEE. Trimming cost V 1 base and J 5 bases; bases outside gene matches: 5. CDR3 sequence (DNA): TGTGCCAGCAGCGTAACTCTTAGCGGGGAGACCCAGTACTTC. It codes for CASSVTLSGETQYF.

This clonotype was observed a few times. This chain links TRBV7-2 with TRBJ2-7; D assignment may be TRBD1 or TRBD2 (5 bases each). Germline V gives CDR1 SGHTA, CDR2 FQGNSA. This CDR3 comprises 16 residues. Trimming removed 4 bases from V and 6 bases from J, with 22 bases in between. The CDR3 coding sequence is TGTGCCAGCAGCTGGCGACCGGGACCCGACCCTGGCGAGCAGTACTTC. Its protein is CASSWRPGPDPGEQYF.

This clonotype has a count of ten or more. The chain joins TRBV12-3 or TRBV12-4 to TRBJ2-3, with D possibly TRBD1 on 5 matching bases. The CDR3 has 13 amino acids. Trimming took off 6 bases at V and 4 bases at J, with 11 bases between the two ends. The CDR3 DNA sequence: TGTGCCAGCAGCTCAAGGGGTCCAGATACGCAGTATTTT. Its translation is CASSSRGPDTQYF.

The chain uses TRBV12-3 or TRBV12-4 and TRBJ2-5; possible D gene TRBD2, 7 bases. The CDR3 is 15 residues long. The ends were cut back, 6 bases at V and 5 bases at J, with 19 bases in the middle. CDR3 bases: TGTGCCAGCAGGAGACAAGGGGGGGCCGTGGAGACCCAGTACTTC. Its protein product is CASRRQGGAVETQYF.

The genes are TRBV18 and TRBJ1-3; no clear D gene. This CDR3 has 17 residues. CDR1 and CDR2 from the germline V gene are KGHSH and LQKENI. The germline V and J ends were trimmed by 2 bases and 0 bases, with 14 bases remaining between them. CDR3 protein: CASSPIELSSSGNTIYF. DNA of the CDR3: TGTGCCAGCTCACCAATAGAATTGTCGAGCTCTGGAAACACCATATATTTT.

This chain uses TRBV20-1 with TRBJ2-5, with D maybe TRBD1 (6 bases). Trimming shortened V by 0 bases and J by 7 bases, and 18 bases separated the two germline ends. The CDR3 has 15 residues. Germline V gene lookup returns CDR1 DFQATT and CDR2 SNEGSKA (reference sequence). CDR3 loop: CSARDEGQRRATQYF. The CDR3 nucleotides are TGCAGTGCTAGAGATGAAGGACAGCGAAGAGCGACCCAGTACTTC.

The chain links TRBV12-3 or TRBV12-4 to TRBJ1-2; D gene unclear. Trimming removed 6 bases from V and 4 bases from J, with 15 bases in between. The CDR3 totals 14 residues. The CDR3 bases are TGTGCCAGCAGCCCGCAATCGAGGCTCTATGGCTACACCTTC. This encodes CASSPQSRLYGYTF.

The chain uses TRBV7-7 and TRBJ2-1; 7 nucleotides agree with TRBD2. Germline-derived CDR1 and CDR2 are SSHAT and FNYEAQ (reference sequence). V shed 1 base, J shed 8 bases, and the junction held 5 bases outside the gene matches. This CDR3 comprises 14 residues. The CDR3 bases are TGTGCCAGCAGCTTAGGGGGTACTAGCGATGAGCAGTTCTTC. Protein product: CASSLGGTSDEQFF.

The chain employs TRBV7-6 and TRBJ2-3, with D possibly TRBD1 on 5 matching bases. CDR3 size: 17 residues. The ends were cut back, 0 bases at V and 1 base at J, with 14 bases in the middle. Germline V gene lookup returns CDR1 SGHVS and CDR2 FNYEAQ. DNA for the CDR3: TGTGCCAGCAGCTTAGCCCCCGGACACTCTGGCACAGATACGCAGTATTTT. This sequence encodes CASSLAPGHSGTDTQYF.

This clonotype was detected only a few times. The DNA for the CDR3 is TGTGCCAGCTCCTCGCAGGGGCGTCTATCCTACAATGAGCAGTTCTTC. It yields the protein CASSSQGRLSYNEQFF. This chain uses TRBV5-4 with TRBJ2-1; tentative D call: TRBD1 (6 bases). V shed 7 bases and J shed 1 base, with 18 bases lying between them. Germline V lookup: CDR1 SGHNT, CDR2 YYREEE (reference sequence). The CDR3 has 16 residues.

This sequence joins TRBV7-8 and TRBJ2-3, with 7 bases identical to TRBD1. The CDR3 is made up of 15 amino acids. Trimming took 4 bases from V and 9 from J; bases not matched to a gene: 13. Germline CDR1 is SGHVS and CDR2 is FQNEAQ. This CDR3 is CASSSIARDSATQYF. The CDR3 DNA is TGTGCCAGCAGCTCAATAGCAAGGGACAGCGCAACGCAGTATTTT.